This record concerns one TCR beta chain sequence. Germline CDR1 and CDR2: KGHSH and LQKENI. Trimming cost V 3 bases and J 5 bases, with 10 bases left between them. This CDR3 spans 13 amino acids. Sequenced by immunoSEQ multiplex PCR; TCRdb stores in-frame clones only, minus some. The sample has under 85,000 clones, approximately 94% seen once. These data originate in a study of technical replicates of blood from a few donors. The sequence came from a human donor in good health. The gene calls are TRBV18 and TRBJ1-1, with a possible D match to TRBD1 (6 bases). The sequencing input was T cells isolated from PBMCs. CDR3 coding DNA: TGTGCCAGCTCACCCGACAGGCAGACTGAAGCTTTCTTT. Its translation is CASSPDRQTEAFF.